This entry lists 16 T cell receptor beta chains sequenced from one sample in a study of blood T cell repertoires in COVID-19. Assay: immunoSEQ multiplex PCR; the TCRdb copy retains only in-frame clones and omits some. The repertoire consists of roughly 260,000 clones, with about nine tenths occurring once and the leading ten covering just over 2.5%. What was sequenced was peripheral blood. Source of these receptors: a person under 35 with COVID-19, enrolled during active disease.

This clone was counted once. The DNA for the CDR3 is TGTGCCAGCGACAGCCCCCTATACAATGAGCAGTTCTTC. Translation gives CASDSPLYNEQFF. This rearrangement joins TRBV6-5 to TRBJ2-1; possible D gene TRBD1, 5 bases. The CDR3 consists of 13 residues. V was pared by 8 bases and J by 4 bases, with 12 bases between. Germline lookup yields CDR1 MNHEY and CDR2 SVGAGI.

The rearrangement links TRBV28 to TRBJ1-2; D remains unclear. Germline V gives CDR1 MDHEN, CDR2 SYDVKM. This CDR3 has 12 residues. Trimming shortened V by 4 bases and J by 3 bases, and 6 bases separated the two germline ends. This CDR3 is CASSSTYYGYTF. The CDR3 bases are TGTGCCAGCAGTTCGACTTACTATGGCTACACCTTC.

V and J are TRBV6-1 and TRBJ1-2; TRBD1 might be the D (5 bases). V was clipped by 3 bases and J by 5 bases, with 22 bases between them. Germline CDR1 and CDR2: MNHNS and SASEGT. The CDR3 extends over 17 amino acids. This CDR3 reads CASSEFAGYLVEYGYTF. The DNA for the CDR3 is TGTGCCAGCAGTGAGTTTGCAGGGTACCTCGTTGAGTATGGCTACACCTTC.

This clone was found once. Here the CDR3 DNA reads TGTGCCAGCAGCTTAGCCTGGGCAGCTTTAACAGATACGCAGTATTTT. Its protein product is CASSLAWAALTDTQYF. The chain uses TRBV7-9 and TRBJ2-3; D is unresolved. From germline, CDR1 is SEHNR and CDR2 FQNEAQ (reference sequence). The CDR3 totals 16 residues. V lost 0 bases and J lost 3, with 13 bases in between.

This clone was picked up one time. The genes are TRBV5-4 and TRBJ2-7, with D perhaps matching TRBD2 (6 bases). Trimming took 1 base from V and 3 from J, leaving 11 bases between them. The CDR3 covers 14 residues. Germline V lookup: CDR1 SGHNT, CDR2 YYREEE (reference sequence). The CDR3 DNA sequence: TGTGCCAGCAGCTTGTTTGCCGGGAGCTACGAGCAGTACTTC. Translated: CASSLFAGSYEQYF.

The chain uses TRBV5-8 and TRBJ2-4; D perhaps matches TRBD1 (5 bases). Trimming left V 4 bases short and J 0 bases short, with 11 bases between. The germline gives CDR1 SGHTS, CDR2 YDEGEE. CDR3 size: 15 residues. The CDR3 sequence is CASSQGQIAKNIQYF. In DNA, the CDR3 is TGTGCCAGCAGCCAAGGACAAATAGCCAAAAACATTCAGTACTTC.

The chain couples TRBV5-6 to TRBJ2-7, with TRBD2 matching over 8 bases. Germline V CDR1 and CDR2: SGHDT, YYEEEE. The CDR3 is 14 residues long. Unmatched junction bases numbered 5, after V lost 3 bases and J lost 3 bases. The CDR3, as DNA: TGTGCCAGCAGCTACCTCGGGACTAGCTACGAGCAGTACTTC. It yields the protein CASSYLGTSYEQYF.

V is TRBV5-6 and J is TRBJ2-7, with TRBD1 identical over 9 bases. V dropped 0 bases and J dropped 7; count of bases not matched to a gene: 8. This CDR3 is 15 amino acids long. The germline CDR1 and CDR2 sequences are SGHDT and YYEEEE. CDR3 DNA sequence: TGTGCCAGCAGCTTGGTTCGGGACAGGGATTTAGAGCAGTACTTC. Protein sequence: CASSLVRDRDLEQYF.

The chain carries TRBV3-1 (or the pseudogene TRBV3-2) and TRBJ1-1; no clear D gene. This CDR3 is 14 amino acids long. V lost 4 bases and J 1 base, leaving 10 bases between the germline ends. Germline V gene data show CDR1 as LGHDT and CDR2 as YNNKEL (reference sequence). CDR3 in DNA: TGTGCCAGCAGCCGTGCCGCCGGGAACACTGAAGCTTTCTTT. Encoded protein: CASSRAAGNTEAFF.

The J gene is TRBJ2-6, the V gene TRBV19; possibly TRBD1 for D (6 bases). From germline, CDR1 is LNHDA and CDR2 SQIVND (reference sequence). V was shortened by 1 base and J by 2 bases, with 12 bases between the two germline ends. The CDR3 has 17 amino acids. This CDR3 reads CASSIGRGMTGANVLTF. CDR3 nucleotides: TGTGCCAGTAGTATAGGAAGGGGGATGACTGGGGCCAACGTCCTGACTTTC.

This clone has just a few counts. This CDR3 is CASSTRTDDYGYTF. DNA of the CDR3: TGTGCCAGCAGCACTAGGACAGATGACTATGGCTACACCTTC. This chain connects TRBV5-6 to TRBJ1-2, with a weak D call TRBD1 (6 bases). The CDR3 totals 14 residues. V was cut by 4 bases and J by 3 bases, with 13 bases left in between. Germline V gene data show CDR1 as SGHDT and CDR2 as YYEEEE.

The rearrangement joins TRBV29-1 to TRBJ2-3; 11 bases agree with TRBD1. J lost 4 bases, V lost 7 bases, and 4 bases had no gene match. Germline V gene lookup returns CDR1 SQVTM and CDR2 ANQGSEA. The length of the CDR3 is 13 residues. This CDR3 reads CSAWTGGPDTQYF. The CDR3 region has the DNA TGCAGCGCTTGGACAGGGGGCCCAGATACGCAGTATTTT.

The chain has TRBV11-2 and TRBJ2-3; 11 nucleotides line up with TRBD2. CDR3 length: 15 residues. After removal of 0 bases from V and 14 bases from J, the junction contained 10 bases not matched to a gene. Germline V gene data show CDR1 as SGHAT and CDR2 as FQNNGV. CDR3 in amino acids: CASSLDLTSGGEAYF. In DNA, the CDR3 is TGTGCCAGCAGCTTAGATCTAACTAGCGGGGGAGAAGCGTATTTT.

A single count supports this clone. The genes are TRBV9 and TRBJ2-7; 8 bases line up with TRBD2. Germline trimming cut 0 bases from V and 1 base from J; bases unmatched to any gene: 3. The CDR3 runs to 15 residues. Germline V gives CDR1 SGDLS, CDR2 YYNGEE. Here the CDR3 reads CASSVAPSGSYEQYF. CDR3 sequence (DNA): TGTGCCAGCAGCGTAGCTCCTAGCGGGTCCTACGAGCAGTACTTC. Filled out from reference TRBV9 and TRBJ2-7, the complete variable domain reads DSGVTQTPKHLITATGQRVTLRCSPRSGDLSVYWYQQSLDQGLQFLIQYYNGEERAKGNILERFSAQQFPDLHSELNLSSLELGDSALYFCASSVAPSGSYEQYFGPGTRLTVT.

The J gene is TRBJ1-2, the V gene TRBV10-3; a possible D gene is TRBD1 (6 bases). CDR1 and CDR2 (germline): ENHRY, SYGVKD. CDR3 size: 16 residues. With 6 bases removed from V and 2 bases from J, the gap between germline ends came to 19 bases. CDR3 nucleotide sequence: TGTGCCATCAGCCTGACAGGTCCGAACGGCAACTATGGCTACACCTTC. This encodes CAISLTGPNGNYGYTF.

V and J are TRBV19 and TRBJ1-4; 8 bases align to TRBD1. Germline trimming cut 3 bases from V and 6 bases from J; bases unmatched to any gene: 12. Germline V gives CDR1 LNHDA, CDR2 SQIVND (reference sequence). The CDR3 sequence is 17 residues long. CDR3 sequence reads: CASSIEKAGGGDEKLFF. In DNA form, the CDR3 reads TGTGCCAGTAGTATCGAGAAGGCAGGGGGCGGAGATGAAAAACTGTTTTTT.